A selection of T cell receptor beta chains follows, all from one sample in a study of early T cells in non-severe SARS-CoV-2 infection. TCRdb called the 5' RACE reads again in MiXCR, with one record for every CDR3 protein. The sample contains just over 95,000 distinct CDR3 sequences, about 10% of which appear only once. The sample consisted of whole blood, taken at baseline. The receptor source for this set is an adult who was a healthcare worker with PCR-confirmed SARS-CoV-2 infection or an uninfected control (not recorded which). CDR3s include the opening cysteine and the closing phenylalanine or tryptophan. A D gene is named only where the DNA matches it firmly. Where a row states a size, it is once, few, many or the class of an expanded clone; other rows omit it.

D gene	V gene	clone size	J gene	CDR3 protein	CDR3 DNA
.	TRBV20-1	.	TRBJ2-7	CSARDPAGGTYEQYF	TGCAGTGCTAGAGATCCCGCGGGCGGAACCTACGAGCAGTACTTC
TRBD1	TRBV7-2	.	TRBJ1-1	CASSLATGGTEAFF	TGTGCCAGCAGCTTAGCGACAGGGGGCACTGAAGCTTTCTTT
.	TRBV2	.	TRBJ2-1	CASRVGRSRDEQFF	TGTGCCAGCAGGGTTGGCAGGTCAAGGGATGAGCAGTTCTTC
TRBD1	TRBV6-2/TRBV6-3	.	TRBJ2-2	CASSYSIGGRNTGELFF	TGTGCCAGCAGTTACTCGATAGGGGGCAGAAACACCGGGGAGCTGTTTTTT
.	TRBV12-3/TRBV12-4	few	TRBJ2-7	CASSFGLRYEQYF	TGTGCCAGCAGTTTTGGGCTTAGGTACGAGCAGTACTTC
.	TRBV10-1	.	TRBJ1-1	CASSDLNTEAFF	TGCGCCAGCAGTGATTTGAACACTGAAGCTTTCTTT
TRBD1	TRBV20-1	.	TRBJ1-2	CSAQDRGTYGYTF	TGCAGTGCGCAGGACAGGGGGACCTATGGCTACACCTTC
.	TRBV24-1	once	TRBJ2-3	CAASDRTGPDTQYF	TGTGCCGCCAGTGACCGAACAGGGCCAGATACGCAGTATTTT
.	TRBV30	many	TRBJ2-2	CAFTTWTANTGELFF	TGTGCTTTCACGACCTGGACAGCGAACACCGGGGAGCTGTTTTTT
TRBD2	TRBV7-9	many	TRBJ2-3	CASSFSGSPDTQYF	TGTGCCAGCAGCTTTAGCGGGAGCCCAGATACGCAGTATTTT
.	TRBV5-1	few	TRBJ2-7	CASSTGTPIYEQYF	TGCGCCAGCAGCACCGGGACACCAATCTACGAGCAGTACTTC
.	TRBV6-5	.	TRBJ1-2	CASSYSVNYGYTF	TGTGCCAGCAGTTACTCAGTTAACTATGGCTACACCTTC
.	TRBV7-2	few	TRBJ2-7	CASNFFRGREQYF	TGTGCCAGCAACTTCTTCAGGGGCCGCGAGCAGTACTTC
.	TRBV6-5	.	TRBJ2-7	CASSTDPYEQYF	TGTGCCAGCAGCACGGACCCCTACGAGCAGTACTTC
.	TRBV14	many	TRBJ2-1	CASSLFDRPNEQFF	TGTGCCAGCAGCCTATTCGACAGGCCGAATGAGCAGTTCTTC
.	TRBV12-3/TRBV12-4	many	TRBJ1-4	CASRAGRNEKLFF	TGTGCCAGCAGGGCAGGCCGAAATGAAAAACTGTTTTTT
TRBD1	TRBV7-8	few	TRBJ2-3	CASSGPGQGVADTQYF	TGTGCCAGCAGCGGGCCGGGACAGGGAGTAGCAGATACGCAGTATTTT
.	TRBV14	many	TRBJ2-7	CASSRNFRPYEQYF	TGTGCCAGCAGCCGAAATTTCAGGCCCTACGAGCAGTACTTC
TRBD1	TRBV6-2/TRBV6-3	.	TRBJ1-2	CASTPSGQGAGNYGYTF	TGTGCCAGCACCCCCTCGGGACAGGGGGCCGGTAACTATGGCTACACCTTC
.	TRBV6-6	many	TRBJ2-2	CASTLGGGTGELFF	TGTGCCAGCACCCTAGGGGGGGGCACCGGGGAGCTGTTTTTT
.	TRBV25-1	few	TRBJ2-2	CASSRGTGELFF	TGTGCCAGCAGTCGGGGCACCGGGGAGCTGTTTTTT
TRBD1	TRBV7-2	.	TRBJ2-3	CASSLGQGGDTQYF	TGTGCCAGCAGCTTAGGACAGGGTGGCGATACGCAGTATTTT
.	TRBV29-1	many	TRBJ1-4	CSVLEGSKLFF	TGCAGCGTGTTAGAGGGATCAAAACTGTTTTTT
.	TRBV29-1	many	TRBJ2-2	CSVEGGNTGELFF	TGCAGCGTTGAAGGCGGTAACACCGGGGAGCTGTTTTTT
TRBD2	TRBV12-3/TRBV12-4	once	TRBJ2-7	CASRRSGYLYEQYF	TGTGCCAGCAGACGTAGCGGGTACCTCTACGAGCAGTACTTC
.	TRBV5-1	.	TRBJ1-2	CASSLRDAGDYGYTF	TGCGCCAGCAGCTTAAGGGACGCCGGGGACTATGGCTACACCTTC
.	TRBV6-1	many	TRBJ1-6	CASSEAVYNSPLHF	TGTGCCAGCAGTGAAGCGGTTTATAATTCACCCCTCCACTTT
.	TRBV20-1	.	TRBJ1-1	CSAMEGLNTEAFF	TGCAGTGCTATGGAGGGACTGAACACTGAAGCTTTCTTT
.	TRBV12-3/TRBV12-4	.	TRBJ1-2	CASSSTVYGYTF	TGTGCCAGCAGCTCCACCGTCTATGGCTACACCTTC
.	TRBV29-1	few	TRBJ2-1	CSVAGYNEQFF	TGCAGCGTTGCCGGGTACAATGAGCAGTTCTTC
.	TRBV27	.	TRBJ2-3	CASSRIIGGGQYF	TGTGCCAGCAGCCGTATAATCGGAGGCGGGCAGTATTTT
TRBD1	TRBV2	.	TRBJ1-1	CASSLNQGAWEAFF	TGTGCCAGCAGTCTGAATCAGGGGGCTTGGGAAGCTTTCTTT
.	TRBV28	.	TRBJ1-1	CTSTYNTEAFF	TGTACCAGCACCTACAACACTGAAGCTTTCTTT
.	TRBV5-1	.	TRBJ2-1	CASSLQGTYNEQFF	TGCGCCAGCAGCTTGCAGGGGACTTACAATGAGCAGTTCTTC
TRBD2	TRBV7-2	.	TRBJ2-1	CASSPDSLAGGTYNEQFF	TGTGCCAGCAGCCCCGACTCCCTGGCGGGAGGTACCTACAATGAGCAGTTCTTC
.	TRBV7-8	.	TRBJ1-6	CTSSPRGGQGYNSPLHF	TGTACCAGCAGCCCCCGGGGGGGACAAGGCTATAATTCACCCCTCCACTTT
TRBD1	TRBV5-1	many	TRBJ1-4	CASSFGTVVANEKLFF	TGCGCCAGCAGCTTCGGGACAGTGGTAGCTAATGAAAAACTGTTTTTT
TRBD2	TRBV7-2	.	TRBJ2-6	CASSFSSGSGGANVLTF	TGTGCCAGCAGCTTTTCTAGCGGGAGTGGTGGGGCCAACGTCCTGACTTTC
.	TRBV24-1	.	TRBJ1-4	CATSSGTTNEKLFF	TGTGCCACCAGTTCGGGGACCACTAATGAAAAACTGTTTTTT
.	TRBV29-1	few	TRBJ1-5	CSGGEENQPQHF	TGCAGCGGGGGAGAGGAAAATCAGCCCCAGCATTTT
.	TRBV29-1	many	TRBJ2-3	CSVGEGPDTQYF	TGCAGCGTTGGTGAGGGACCAGATACGCAGTATTTT
.	TRBV29-1	many	TRBJ2-2	CSVTGLITGELFF	TGCAGCGTTACAGGGCTGATCACCGGGGAGCTGTTTTTT
.	TRBV7-2	few	TRBJ2-3	CASSLGPRTTDTQYF	TGTGCCAGCAGCTTAGGTCCAAGAACCACAGATACGCAGTATTTT
.	TRBV3-1	.	TRBJ1-2	CASSQGGGVPNYGYTF	TGTGCCAGCAGCCAAGGTGGGGGGGTACCTAACTATGGCTACACCTTC
TRBD1	TRBV12-3/TRBV12-4	.	TRBJ1-1	CASSTRQGATEAFF	TGTGCCAGCAGTACTCGACAGGGAGCAACTGAAGCTTTCTTT
TRBD2	TRBV2	few	TRBJ2-1	CASRRDGGADEQFF	TGTGCCAGCAGGAGGGACGGGGGGGCCGATGAGCAGTTCTTC
.	TRBV6-5	.	TRBJ1-4	CASSRTDEKLFF	TGTGCCAGCAGCCGGACAGACGAAAAACTGTTTTTT
TRBD1	TRBV2	many	TRBJ2-2	CASTGTGRTGELFF	TGTGCCAGCACCGGGACAGGGAGGACCGGGGAGCTGTTTTTT
.	TRBV12-3/TRBV12-4	many	TRBJ1-2	CASSLDRHGYTF	TGTGCCAGCAGTTTAGATAGGCATGGCTACACCTTC
.	TRBV20-1	.	TRBJ2-7	CSANSELGAKQYF	TGCAGTGCTAATAGCGAGTTGGGGGCCAAGCAGTACTTC
.	TRBV6-2/TRBV6-3	few	TRBJ1-3	CASSYDGSYSGNTIYF	TGTGCCAGCAGTTACGACGGAAGTTACTCTGGAAACACCATATATTTT